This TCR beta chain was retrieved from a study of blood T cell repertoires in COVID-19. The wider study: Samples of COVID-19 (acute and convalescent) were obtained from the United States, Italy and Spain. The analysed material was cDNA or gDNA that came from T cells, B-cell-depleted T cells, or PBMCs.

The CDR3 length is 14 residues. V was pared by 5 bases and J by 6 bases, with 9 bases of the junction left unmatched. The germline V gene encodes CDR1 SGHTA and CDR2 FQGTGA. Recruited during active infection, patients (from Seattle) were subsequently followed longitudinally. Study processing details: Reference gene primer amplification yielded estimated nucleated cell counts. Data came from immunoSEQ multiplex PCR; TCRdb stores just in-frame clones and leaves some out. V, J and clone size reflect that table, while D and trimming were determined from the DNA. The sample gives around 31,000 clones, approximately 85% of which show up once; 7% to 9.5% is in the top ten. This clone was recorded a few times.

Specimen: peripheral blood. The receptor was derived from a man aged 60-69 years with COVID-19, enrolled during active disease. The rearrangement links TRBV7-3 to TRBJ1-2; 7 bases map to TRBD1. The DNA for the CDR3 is TGTGCCAGCAGCCCCCGACAGGGCCTTGATGGCTACACCTTC. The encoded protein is CASSPRQGLDGYTF. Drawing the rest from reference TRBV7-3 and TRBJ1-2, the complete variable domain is GAGVSQTPSNKVTEKGKYVELRCDPISGHTALYWYRQSLGQGPEFLIYFQGTGAADDSGLPNDRFFAVRPEGSVSTLKIQRTERGDSAVYLCASSPRQGLDGYTFGSGTRLTVV.